This entry lists 6 T cell receptor beta chains sequenced from one sample in a study of human T cells and chemical hapten exposure. TCRdb re-derived calls from the RACE reads in MiXCR, one entry per CDR3 protein. The table has more than 250,000 distinct CDR3 sequences, 7% to 10% seen once. As for time point: pre-sensitization, week 0. Treatment specified: therapeutic diphenylcyclopropenone sensitization with weekly scalp DPC. The starting material was whole blood, obtained in connection with sensitization to the hapten diphenylcyclopropenone (DPC). The receptors were gathered from a woman aged 40 to 49 with alopecia areata. Some clones in this sample may be carry-over from other donors' samples.

This chain links TRBV28 with TRBJ2-7, with D tentatively TRBD2 (6 bases). This CDR3 comprises 15 residues. Trimming left V 5 bases short and J 0 bases short, with 14 bases between. Germline CDR1 and CDR2: MDHEN and SYDVKM. CDR3 residues: CASSRASDYSYEQYF. The CDR3 DNA sequence: TGTGCCAGCAGTCGGGCTAGCGACTACTCCTACGAGCAGTACTTC.

The chain recombines TRBV5-1 with TRBJ1-2; D not resolved. V was cut by 0 bases and J by 2 bases, with 14 bases left in between. Germline-derived CDR1 and CDR2 are SGHRS and YFSETQ. This CDR3 comprises 16 residues. This chain's CDR3 is CASSLEGLTTNYGYTF. CDR3 sequence (DNA): TGCGCCAGCAGCTTGGAGGGCCTAACAACAAACTATGGCTACACCTTC. The complete variable domain, with remaining parts taken from reference TRBV5-1 and TRBJ1-2, reads KAGVTQTPRYLIKTRGQQVTLSCSPISGHRSVSWYQQTPGQGLQFLFEYFSETQRNKGNFPGRFSGRQFSNSRSEMNVSTLELGDSALYLCASSLEGLTTNYGYTFGSGTRLTVV.

This clonotype was seen more than once but under ten times. The chain is built from TRBV30 and TRBJ2-3; 7 bases line up with TRBD2. Germline V gene sequence: CDR1 GTSNPN, CDR2 SVGIG (reference sequence). Unmatched junction bases numbered 1, after V lost 0 bases and J lost 4 bases. The CDR3 spans 13 residues. The CDR3 is CAWSVAGADTQYF. The CDR3 DNA follows: TGTGCCTGGAGTGTCGCGGGAGCAGATACGCAGTATTTT. Together with reference TRBV30 and TRBJ2-3, the CDR3 gives the full variable domain: SQTIHQWPATLVQPVGSPLSLECTVEGTSNPNLYWYRQAAGRGLQLLFYSVGIGQISSEVPQNLSASRPQDRQFILSSKKLLLSDSGFYLCAWSVAGADTQYFGPGTRLTVL.

CDR3 sequence: CASTEQGASYEQYF. DNA of the CDR3: TGCGCCAGCACCGAACAGGGGGCCTCCTACGAGCAGTACTTC. This chain connects TRBV5-1 to TRBJ2-7, with 9 bases lining up with TRBD1. The V gene end was trimmed by 6 bases and the J gene end by 0 bases; junction bases not matched to a gene: 4. The CDR3 sequence is 14 residues long. Germline V gene lookup returns CDR1 SGHRS and CDR2 YFSETQ.

The chain employs TRBV6-2 or TRBV6-3 and TRBJ1-1; D not certain. The CDR3 has 15 residues. Germline V gene lookup returns CDR1 MNHEY and CDR2 SVGEGT. Trimming cost V 1 base and J 6 bases, with 15 bases left between them. The CDR3 nucleotides read TGTGCCAGCAGTTACTGGAGGGTAAGGATCCCTGAAGCTTTCTTT. Translating it yields CASSYWRVRIPEAFF.

Many counts were recorded for this clonotype. The CDR3 nucleotides are TGTGCCAGCAGTTTGAGGGAAGTTAGGAACACTGAAGCTTTCTTT. Its translation is CASSLREVRNTEAFF. The chain has TRBV6-5 and TRBJ1-1; unclear D gene. CDR1 is MNHEY and CDR2 is SVGAGI in the germline V gene. Trimming took 4 bases from V and 1 from J, leaving 13 bases between them. The CDR3 extends over 15 amino acids.